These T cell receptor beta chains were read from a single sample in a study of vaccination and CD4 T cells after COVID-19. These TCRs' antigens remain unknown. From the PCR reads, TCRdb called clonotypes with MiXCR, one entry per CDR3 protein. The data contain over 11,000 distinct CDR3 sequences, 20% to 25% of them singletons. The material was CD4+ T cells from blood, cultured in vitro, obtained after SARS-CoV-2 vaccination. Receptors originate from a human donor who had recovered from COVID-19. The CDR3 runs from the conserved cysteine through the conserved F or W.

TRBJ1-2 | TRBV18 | CASSQGAEYGYTF
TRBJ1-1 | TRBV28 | CASSLLQGTSTEAFF
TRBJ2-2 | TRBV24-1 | CATSDLRRDTGELFF
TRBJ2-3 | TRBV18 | CASSFYTDTQYF
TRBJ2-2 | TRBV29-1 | CSVEPVADTGELFF
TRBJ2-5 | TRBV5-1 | CASSLGGGETQYF
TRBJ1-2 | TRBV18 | CASSPGTVNYGYTF
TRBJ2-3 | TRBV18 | CASSPGTSGTTDTQYF
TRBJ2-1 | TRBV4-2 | CASSRGGRFGSYNEQFF
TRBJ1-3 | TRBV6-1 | CASSPKPSGNTIYF
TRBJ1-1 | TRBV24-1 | CATSDPRQGMKAFF
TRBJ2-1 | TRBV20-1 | CSAPKAGGHNEQFF
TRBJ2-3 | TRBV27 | CASSFRQGGTDTQYF
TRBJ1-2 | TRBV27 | CASSLRATGVGGYGYTF
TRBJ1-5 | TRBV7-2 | CASRPVGAVNQPQHF